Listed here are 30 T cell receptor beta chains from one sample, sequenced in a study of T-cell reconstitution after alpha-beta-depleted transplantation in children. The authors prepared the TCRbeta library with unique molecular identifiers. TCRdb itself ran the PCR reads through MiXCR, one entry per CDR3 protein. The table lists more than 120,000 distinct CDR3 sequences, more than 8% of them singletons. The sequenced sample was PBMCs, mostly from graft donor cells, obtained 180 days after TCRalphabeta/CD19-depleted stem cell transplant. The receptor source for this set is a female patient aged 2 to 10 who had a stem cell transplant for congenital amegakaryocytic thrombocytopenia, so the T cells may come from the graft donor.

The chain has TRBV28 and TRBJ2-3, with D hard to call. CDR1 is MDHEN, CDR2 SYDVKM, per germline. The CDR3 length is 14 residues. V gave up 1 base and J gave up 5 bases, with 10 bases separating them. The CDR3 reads CASSLSGARDTQYF. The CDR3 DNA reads TGTGCCAGCAGTTTATCGGGCGCCCGAGATACGCAGTATTTT.

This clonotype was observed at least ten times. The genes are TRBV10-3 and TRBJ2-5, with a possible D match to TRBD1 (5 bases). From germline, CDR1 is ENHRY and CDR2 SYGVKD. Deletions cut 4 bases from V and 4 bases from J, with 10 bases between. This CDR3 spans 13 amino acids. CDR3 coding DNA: TGTGCCATCAGTGGAGAAAGGGGAGAGACCCAGTACTTC. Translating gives CAISGERGETQYF.

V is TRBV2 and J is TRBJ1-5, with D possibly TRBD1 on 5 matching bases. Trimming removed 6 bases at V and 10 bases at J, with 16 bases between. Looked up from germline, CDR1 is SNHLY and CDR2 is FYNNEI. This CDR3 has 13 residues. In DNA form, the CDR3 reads TGTGCCAGCAGGGGGGAAGGTAGGAATCCCCAGCATTTT. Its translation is CASRGEGRNPQHF.

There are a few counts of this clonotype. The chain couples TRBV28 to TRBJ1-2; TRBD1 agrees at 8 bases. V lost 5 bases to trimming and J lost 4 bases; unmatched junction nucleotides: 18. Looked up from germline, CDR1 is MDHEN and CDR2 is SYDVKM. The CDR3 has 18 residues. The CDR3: CASSPHPGQELRLYGYTF. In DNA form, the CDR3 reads TGTGCCAGCAGTCCTCATCCGGGACAGGAGTTGAGACTCTATGGCTACACCTTC.

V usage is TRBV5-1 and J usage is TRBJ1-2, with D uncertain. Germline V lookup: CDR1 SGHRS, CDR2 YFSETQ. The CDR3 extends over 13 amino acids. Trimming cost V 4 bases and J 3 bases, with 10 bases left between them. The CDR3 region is CASSPAGDYGYTF. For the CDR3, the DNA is TGCGCCAGCAGCCCCGCGGGAGACTATGGCTACACCTTC.

Written as DNA, the CDR3 is TGTGCCAGCAGTTCACGGCTTAACTATGGCTACACCTTC. The encoded protein is CASSSRLNYGYTF. The V gene is TRBV12-3 or TRBV12-4, the J gene TRBJ1-2; D not resolved. The V gene lost 4 bases and the J gene lost 1 base, with 7 bases spanning the gap. The CDR3 length is 13 residues.

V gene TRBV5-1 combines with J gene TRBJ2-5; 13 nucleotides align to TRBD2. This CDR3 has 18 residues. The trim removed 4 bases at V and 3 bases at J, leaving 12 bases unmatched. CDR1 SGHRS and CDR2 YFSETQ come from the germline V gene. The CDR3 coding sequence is TGCGCCAGCAGCGAGTTCCCCATTACTAGCGGGAGGGAAGAGACCCAGTACTTC. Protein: CASSEFPITSGREETQYF.

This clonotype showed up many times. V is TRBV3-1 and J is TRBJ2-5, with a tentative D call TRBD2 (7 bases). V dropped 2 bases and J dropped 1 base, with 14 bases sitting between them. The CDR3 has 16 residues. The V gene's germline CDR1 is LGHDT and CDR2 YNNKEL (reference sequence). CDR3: CASSQQGAGAQETQYF. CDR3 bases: TGTGCCAGCAGCCAACAAGGGGCGGGGGCCCAAGAGACCCAGTACTTC.

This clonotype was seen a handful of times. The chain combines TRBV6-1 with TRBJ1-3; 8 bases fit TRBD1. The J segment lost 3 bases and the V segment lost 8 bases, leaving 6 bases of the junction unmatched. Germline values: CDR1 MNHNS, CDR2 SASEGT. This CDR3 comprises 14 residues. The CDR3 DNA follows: TGTGCCAGCGGACAGGGAATCCTTGGAAACACCATATATTTT. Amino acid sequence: CASGQGILGNTIYF.

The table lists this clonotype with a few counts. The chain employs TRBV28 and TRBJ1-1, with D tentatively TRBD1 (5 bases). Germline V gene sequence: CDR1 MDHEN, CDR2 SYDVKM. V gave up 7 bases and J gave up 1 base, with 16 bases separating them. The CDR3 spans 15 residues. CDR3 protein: CASTNWAGTNTEAFF. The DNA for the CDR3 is TGTGCCAGCACTAACTGGGCAGGGACGAACACTGAAGCTTTCTTT.

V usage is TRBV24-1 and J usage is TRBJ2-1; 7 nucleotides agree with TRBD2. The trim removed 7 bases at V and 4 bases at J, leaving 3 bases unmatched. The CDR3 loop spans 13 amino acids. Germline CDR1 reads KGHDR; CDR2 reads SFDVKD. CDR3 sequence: CATRGEGYNEQFF. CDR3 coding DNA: TGTGCCACCAGGGGGGAGGGGTACAATGAGCAGTTCTTC.

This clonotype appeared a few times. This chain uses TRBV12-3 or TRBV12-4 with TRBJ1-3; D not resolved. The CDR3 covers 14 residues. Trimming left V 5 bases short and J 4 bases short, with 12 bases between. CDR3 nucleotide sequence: TGTGCCAGCAGTCCCTCCCCCCAGGGAAACACCATATATTTT. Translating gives CASSPSPQGNTIYF.

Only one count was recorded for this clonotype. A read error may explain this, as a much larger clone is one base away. The CDR3 region is CATSQGLAGAPDNEQFF. The CDR3 region has the DNA TGTGCCACCAGCCAGGGACTAGCGGGAGCCCCAGACAATGAGCAGTTCTTC. V gene TRBV11-1 combines with J gene TRBJ2-1; TRBD2 matches 14 bases. CDR3 size: 17 residues. Looked up from germline, CDR1 is SGHAT and CDR2 is FQDESV (reference sequence).

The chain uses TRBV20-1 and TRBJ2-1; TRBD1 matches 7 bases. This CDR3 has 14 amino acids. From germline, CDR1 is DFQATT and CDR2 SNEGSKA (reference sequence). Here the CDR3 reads CSAADGDSNNEQFF. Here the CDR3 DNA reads TGCAGCGCCGCCGATGGGGACAGTAACAATGAGCAGTTCTTC.

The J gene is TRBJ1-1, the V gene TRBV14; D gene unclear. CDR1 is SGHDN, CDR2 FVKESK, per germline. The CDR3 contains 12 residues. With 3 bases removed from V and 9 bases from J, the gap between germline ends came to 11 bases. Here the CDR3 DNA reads TGTGCCAGCAGCCATCCTCCCGCCAAAGCTTTCTTT. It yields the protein CASSHPPAKAFF.

The CDR3 bases are TGTGCCAGCTCAGCTGACAGTCTCTACGAGCAGTACTTC. The encoded protein is CASSADSLYEQYF. V is TRBV18 and J is TRBJ2-7, with D possibly being TRBD1 (5 bases). Germline assignment: CDR1 KGHSH and CDR2 LQKENI. The CDR3 has 13 amino acids. V was trimmed by 5 bases and J by 3 bases, leaving 11 bases between them.

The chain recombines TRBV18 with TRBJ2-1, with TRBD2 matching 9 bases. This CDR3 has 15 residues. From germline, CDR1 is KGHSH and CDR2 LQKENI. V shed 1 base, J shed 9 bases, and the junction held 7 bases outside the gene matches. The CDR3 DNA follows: TGTGCCAGCTCACCACTGGCGGGAGGGGAGGCTGAGCAGTTCTTC. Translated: CASSPLAGGEAEQFF. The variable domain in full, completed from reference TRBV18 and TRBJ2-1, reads NAGVMQNPRHLVRRRGQEARLRCSPMKGHSHVYWYRQLPEEGLKFMVYLQKENIIDESGMPKERFSAEFPKEGPSILRIQQVVRGDSAAYFCASSPLAGGEAEQFFGPGTRLTVL.

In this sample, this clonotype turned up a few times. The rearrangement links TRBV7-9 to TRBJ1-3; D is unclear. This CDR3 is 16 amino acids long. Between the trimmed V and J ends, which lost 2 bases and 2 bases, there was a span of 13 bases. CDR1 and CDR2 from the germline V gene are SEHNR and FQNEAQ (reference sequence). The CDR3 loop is CASSLPPGEAGNTIYF. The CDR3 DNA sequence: TGTGCCAGCAGCTTACCCCCCGGGGAGGCTGGAAACACCATATATTTT. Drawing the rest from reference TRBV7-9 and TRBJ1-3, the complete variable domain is DTGVSQNPRHKITKRGQNVTFRCDPISEHNRLYWYRQTLGQGPEFLTYFQNEAQLEKSRLLSDRFSAERPKGSFSTLEIQRTEQGDSAMYLCASSLPPGEAGNTIYFGEGSWLTVV.

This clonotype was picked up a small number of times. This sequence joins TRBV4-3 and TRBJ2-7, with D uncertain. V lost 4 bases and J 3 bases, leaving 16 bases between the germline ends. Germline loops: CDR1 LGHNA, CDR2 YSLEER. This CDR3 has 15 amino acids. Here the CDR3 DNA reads TGCGCCAGCAGCCGAACCTCGTACCCGAGCTACGAGCAGTACTTC. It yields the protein CASSRTSYPSYEQYF.

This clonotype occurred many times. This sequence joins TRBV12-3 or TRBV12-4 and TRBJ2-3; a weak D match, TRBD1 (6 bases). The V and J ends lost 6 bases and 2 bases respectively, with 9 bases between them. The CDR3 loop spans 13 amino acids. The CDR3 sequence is CASSGTNTDTQYF. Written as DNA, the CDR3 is TGTGCCAGCAGCGGGACAAACACAGATACGCAGTATTTT.

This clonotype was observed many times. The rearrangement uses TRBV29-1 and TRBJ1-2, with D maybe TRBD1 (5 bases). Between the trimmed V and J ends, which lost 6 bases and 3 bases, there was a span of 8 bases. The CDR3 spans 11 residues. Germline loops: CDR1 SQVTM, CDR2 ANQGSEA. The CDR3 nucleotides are TGCAGCGTCCGGGACTACTATGGCTACACCTTC. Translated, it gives CSVRDYYGYTF.

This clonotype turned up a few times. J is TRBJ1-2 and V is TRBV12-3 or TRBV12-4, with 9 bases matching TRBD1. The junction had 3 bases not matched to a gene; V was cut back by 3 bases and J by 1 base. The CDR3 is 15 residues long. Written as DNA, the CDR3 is TGTGCCAGCAGTTTCACAGGGGGCGGTAACTATGGCTACACCTTC. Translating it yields CASSFTGGGNYGYTF.

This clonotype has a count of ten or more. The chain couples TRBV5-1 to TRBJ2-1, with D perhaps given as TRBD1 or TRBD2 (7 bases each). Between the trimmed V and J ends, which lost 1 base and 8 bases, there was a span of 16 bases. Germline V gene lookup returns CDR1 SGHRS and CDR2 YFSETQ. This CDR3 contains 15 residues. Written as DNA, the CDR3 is TGCGCCAGCAGCTTGTCAGGCGCAGGGGGGGATGAGCAGTTCTTC. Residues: CASSLSGAGGDEQFF.

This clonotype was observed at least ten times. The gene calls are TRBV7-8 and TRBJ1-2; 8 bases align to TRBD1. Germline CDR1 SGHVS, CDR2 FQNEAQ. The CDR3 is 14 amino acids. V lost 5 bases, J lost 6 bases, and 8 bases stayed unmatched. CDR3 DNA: TGTGCCAGCAGCCCGAGGACAGGGTATAATGGCTACACCTTC. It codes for CASSPRTGYNGYTF. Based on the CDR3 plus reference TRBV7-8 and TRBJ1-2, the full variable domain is GAGVSQSPRYKVAKRGQDVALRCDPISGHVSLFWYQQALGQGPEFLTYFQNEAQLDKSGLPSDRFFAERPEGSVSTLKIQRTQQEDSAVYLCASSPRTGYNGYTFGSGTRLTVV.

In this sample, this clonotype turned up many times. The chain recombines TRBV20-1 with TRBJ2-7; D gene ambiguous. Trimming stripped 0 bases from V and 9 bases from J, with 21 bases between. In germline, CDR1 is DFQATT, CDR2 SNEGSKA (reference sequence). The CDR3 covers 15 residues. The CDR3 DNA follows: TGCAGTGCTAGAGACGGCGGAATGGAGATTGCCGGGCAGTACTTC. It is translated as CSARDGGMEIAGQYF.

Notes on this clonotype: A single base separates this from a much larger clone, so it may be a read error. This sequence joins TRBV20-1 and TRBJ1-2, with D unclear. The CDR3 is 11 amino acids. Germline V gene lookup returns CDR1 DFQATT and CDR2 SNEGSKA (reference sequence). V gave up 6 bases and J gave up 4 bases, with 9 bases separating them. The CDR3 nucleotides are TGCAGTGCCGTTGTGCCCTATGGCTACACCTTC. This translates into CSAVVPYGYTF.

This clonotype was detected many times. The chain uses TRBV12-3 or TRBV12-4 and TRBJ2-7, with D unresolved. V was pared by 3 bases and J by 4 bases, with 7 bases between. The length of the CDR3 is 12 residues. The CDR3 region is CASSLAGYEQYF. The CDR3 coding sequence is TGTGCCAGCAGTTTGGCCGGTTACGAGCAGTACTTC.

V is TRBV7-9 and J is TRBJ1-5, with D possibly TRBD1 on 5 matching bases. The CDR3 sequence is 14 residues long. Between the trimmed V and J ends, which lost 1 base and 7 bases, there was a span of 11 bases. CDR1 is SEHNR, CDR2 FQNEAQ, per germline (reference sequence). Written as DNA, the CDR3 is TGTGCCAGCAGCTTAGGGGGACGTGGACAGCCCCAGCATTTT. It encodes CASSLGGRGQPQHF.

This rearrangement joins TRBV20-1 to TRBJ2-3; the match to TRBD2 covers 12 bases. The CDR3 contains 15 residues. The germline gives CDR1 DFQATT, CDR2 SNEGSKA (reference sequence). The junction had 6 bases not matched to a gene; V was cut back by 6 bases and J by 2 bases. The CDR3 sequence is CSATGLAGLTDTQYF. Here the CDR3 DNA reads TGCAGTGCCACCGGACTAGCGGGACTCACAGATACGCAGTATTTT.

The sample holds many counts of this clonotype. CDR3 amino acids: CASRQGNNYGYTF. The CDR3 coding sequence is TGCGCCAGCAGGCAGGGAAACAACTATGGCTACACCTTC. This chain joins TRBV10-2 and TRBJ1-2; TRBD1 might be the D (5 bases). CDR1 and CDR2 (germline): WSHSY, SAAADI. This CDR3 has 13 residues. V was pared by 6 bases and J by 2 bases, with 10 bases between.